Following are 26 T cell receptor beta chains from one sample sequenced in a study of OX40 agonist ivuxolimab in advanced cancers. Produced via immunoSEQ multiplex PCR; TCRdb's table is partial and in-frame only. The sample has tens of thousands of clones; 90% are singletons. The sample consisted of CD4+ or CD8+ T cells sorted from blood, taken in a trial of the OX40 agonist ivuxolimab. All receptors come from an adult with an advanced solid tumor such as melanoma, head and neck, liver or kidney cancer.

This chain joins TRBV7-9 and TRBJ2-7; no firm D call. CDR3 length: 13 residues. Germline-derived CDR1 and CDR2 are SEHNR and FQNEAQ (reference sequence). Trimming left V 0 bases short and J 5 bases short, with 8 bases between. CDR3: CASSLARPHEQYF. For the CDR3, the DNA is TGTGCCAGCAGCTTAGCCCGGCCTCACGAGCAGTACTTC.

This chain joins TRBV5-1 and TRBJ1-4; D possibly corresponds to TRBD1 (6 bases). CDR3 size: 15 residues. CDR1 SGHRS and CDR2 YFSETQ come from the germline V gene. Trimming left V 4 bases short and J 2 bases short, with 12 bases between. The CDR3 region has the DNA TGCGCCAGCAGCGCACAGGGAGCCACTAATGAAAAACTGTTTTTT. It specifies CASSAQGATNEKLFF.

The chain has TRBV4-1 and TRBJ2-7, with D tentatively TRBD1 or TRBD2 (6 bases each). Trimming shortened V by 0 bases and J by 4 bases, and 10 bases separated the two germline ends. This CDR3 has 14 amino acids. CDR1 and CDR2 (germline): MGHRA, YSYEKL. The DNA of the CDR3 is TGCGCCAGCAGCCAAGACCTAGGGGGGTACGAGCAGTACTTC. Translating gives CASSQDLGGYEQYF.

This chain uses TRBV7-9 with TRBJ2-1, with TRBD2 matching over 9 bases. V lost 4 bases to trimming and J lost 8 bases; unmatched junction nucleotides: 6. The CDR3 has 14 amino acids. Looked up from germline, CDR1 is SEHNR and CDR2 is FQNEAQ (reference sequence). CDR3 bases: TGTGCCAGCAGCTCACCGGGACTAGCATATGAGCAGTTCTTC. Protein product: CASSSPGLAYEQFF.

The chain combines TRBV30 with TRBJ1-3, with TRBD1 as a possible D gene (5 bases). Germline V gene lookup returns CDR1 GTSNPN and CDR2 SVGIG (reference sequence). V gave up 8 bases and J gave up 1 base, with 15 bases separating them. The CDR3 is 14 amino acids. DNA of the CDR3: TGTGCCGGGGGGGGATCCCCATCTGGAAACACCATATATTTT. Amino acid sequence: CAGGGSPSGNTIYF. Combining the CDR3 with reference TRBV30 and TRBJ1-3 gives the whole variable domain SQTIHQWPATLVQPVGSPLSLECTVEGTSNPNLYWYRQAAGRGLQLLFYSVGIGQISSEVPQNLSASRPQDRQFILSSKKLLLSDSGFYLCAGGGSPSGNTIYFGEGSWLTVV.

The V call is TRBV29-1, the J call TRBJ2-1; a weak D match, TRBD1 (5 bases). The CDR3 is 11 amino acids. V shed 4 bases and J shed 9 bases, with 10 bases lying between them. CDR1 is SQVTM and CDR2 is ANQGSEA in the germline V gene. CDR3 coding DNA: TGCAGCGTTGGAAGGGGTGGTGAGCAGTTCTTC. Translating it yields CSVGRGGEQFF.

The rearrangement joins TRBV14 to TRBJ2-1; no reliable D call. The CDR3 contains 12 residues. V lost 4 bases, J lost 10 bases, and 11 bases lay in between. Germline V gene lookup returns CDR1 SGHDN and CDR2 FVKESK. The CDR3 is CASSRLSREQFF. As DNA, the CDR3 is TGTGCCAGCAGCCGACTTAGCAGGGAGCAGTTCTTC.

The chain recombines TRBV27 with TRBJ2-1, with TRBD1 matching 9 bases. Germline V gene data show CDR1 as MNHEY and CDR2 as SMNVEV (reference sequence). This CDR3 is built from 16 residues. Trimming removed 5 bases from V and 5 bases from J; junction bases left unmatched: 10. CDR3 region: CASSAPGTGLHNEQFF. The CDR3 region has the DNA TGTGCCAGCAGTGCCCCCGGGACAGGGCTCCACAATGAGCAGTTCTTC.

The DNA of the CDR3 is TGTGCCAGTAGTATTATGGGGCAGAACACCGGGGAGCTGTTTTTT. Residues: CASSIMGQNTGELFF. The chain carries TRBV19 and TRBJ2-2; D possibly corresponds to TRBD1 (5 bases). V gave up 3 bases and J gave up 1 base, with 9 bases separating them. Germline lookup yields CDR1 LNHDA and CDR2 SQIVND (reference sequence). The CDR3 length is 15 residues.

J is TRBJ1-1 and V is TRBV5-6, with D unclear. From germline, CDR1 is SGHDT and CDR2 YYEEEE. V lost 2 bases, J lost 1 base, and 9 bases lay in between. This CDR3 is 14 amino acids long. The chain's CDR3 is CASSFASGNTEAFF. The CDR3 DNA reads as TGTGCCAGCAGCTTTGCATCTGGGAACACTGAAGCTTTCTTT.

About this clone itself: One base away lies a much larger clone, so this may be a sequencing read error. The rearrangement links TRBV4-2 to TRBJ1-1, with unresolved D. The CDR3 totals 12 residues. Trimming removed 4 bases at V and 0 bases at J, with 3 bases between. Germline CDR1 reads LGHNA; CDR2 reads YNFKEQ. The CDR3 loop is CASSLMNTEAFF. The CDR3 DNA reads as TGTGCCAGCAGCCTGATGAACACTGAAGCTTTCTTT.

J is TRBJ2-7 and V is TRBV14; a weak D match, TRBD1 (5 bases). In germline, CDR1 is SGHDN, CDR2 FVKESK. CDR3 length equals 19 residues. V was shortened by 0 bases and J by 1 base, with 22 bases between the two germline ends. The CDR3 nucleotides read TGTGCCAGCAGCCAAGATTCCAGCCCATGGAGACAGACTTCCTACGAGCAGTACTTC. Translating it yields CASSQDSSPWRQTSYEQYF.

The V and J genes are TRBV28 and TRBJ2-7; D is possibly TRBD2 (6 bases). CDR3 length: 15 residues. V gave up 4 bases and J gave up 2 bases, with 15 bases separating them. CDR1 MDHEN and CDR2 SYDVKM come from the germline V gene. This chain's CDR3 is CASSSAGTSTYEQYF. In DNA, the CDR3 is TGTGCCAGCAGTTCGGCCGGGACTTCTACCTACGAGCAGTACTTC.

This clone came up once. The chain joins TRBV9 to TRBJ2-3; 7 bases are a match to TRBD2. The CDR3 spans 15 residues. Trimming took 4 bases from V and 2 from J; bases not matched to a gene: 7. CDR1 SGDLS and CDR2 YYNGEE come from the germline V gene. This CDR3 reads CASSSALAATDTQYF. The CDR3 bases are TGTGCCAGCAGCTCCGCCCTAGCGGCCACAGATACGCAGTATTTT. The whole variable domain, remainder taken from reference TRBV9 and TRBJ2-3, is DSGVTQTPKHLITATGQRVTLRCSPRSGDLSVYWYQQSLDQGLQFLIQYYNGEERAKGNILERFSAQQFPDLHSELNLSSLELGDSALYFCASSSALAATDTQYFGPGTRLTVL.

The CDR3 region is CASSYQGVEQYF. CDR3 DNA: TGTGCCAGCAGTTACCAGGGAGTCGAGCAGTACTTC. This chain joins TRBV5-4 and TRBJ2-7; the D call may be TRBD1 or TRBD2 (5 bases each). The V gene lost 5 bases and the J gene lost 6 bases, with 12 bases spanning the gap. The CDR3 is 12 residues long. CDR1 and CDR2 from the germline V gene are SGHNT and YYREEE (reference sequence). Full variable domain (missing parts from reference TRBV5-4 and TRBJ2-7): ETGVTQSPTHLIKTRGQQVTLRCSSQSGHNTVSWYQQALGQGPQFIFQYYREEENGRGNFPPRFSGLQFPNYSSELNVNALELDDSALYLCASSYQGVEQYFGPGTRLTVT.

In this sample, this clone turned up a few times. J is TRBJ2-7 and V is TRBV4-1, with 9 bases fitting TRBD2. J was trimmed by 2 bases and V by 0 bases; bases with no gene match: 5. The CDR3 covers 16 residues. Per germline, CDR1 MGHRA and CDR2 YSYEKL. The CDR3 loop is CASSQEGIAGAYEQYF. The CDR3 bases are TGCGCCAGCAGCCAAGAGGGGATAGCGGGGGCCTACGAGCAGTACTTC.

The chain combines TRBV28 with TRBJ2-7, with a weak D call TRBD1 (6 bases). V was trimmed by 7 bases and J by 5 bases, leaving 12 bases between them. Germline-derived CDR1 and CDR2 are MDHEN and SYDVKM. The CDR3 has 12 amino acids. CDR3: CASMKTGNEQYF. The CDR3, as DNA: TGTGCCAGCATGAAGACAGGCAACGAGCAGTACTTC.

The genes are TRBV19 and TRBJ2-5; D possibly corresponds to TRBD1 (5 bases). The CDR3 runs 13 residues. In germline, CDR1 is LNHDA, CDR2 SQIVND (reference sequence). The V and J ends lost 3 bases and 5 bases respectively, with 10 bases between them. The CDR3 nucleotides read TGTGCCAGTAGTATCGACAGAGTTGAGACCCAGTACTTC. Protein: CASSIDRVETQYF.

The rearrangement uses TRBV4-1 and TRBJ1-2; D is unresolved. The CDR3 has 14 residues. V lost 0 bases and J lost 14, with 19 bases in between. Germline V lookup: CDR1 MGHRA, CDR2 YSYEKL. Here the CDR3 reads CASSQDLRAAAATF. The CDR3 DNA follows: TGCGCCAGCAGCCAAGATTTACGTGCGGCCGCGGCAACCTTC.

The chain joins TRBV19 to TRBJ2-5; D unclear. Trimming cost V 9 bases and J 3 bases, with 17 bases left between them. The CDR3 is 14 amino acids. Germline assignment: CDR1 LNHDA and CDR2 SQIVND (reference sequence). Here the CDR3 reads CARRPGCSKETQYF. The CDR3 coding sequence is TGTGCCAGGCGCCCGGGCTGCTCTAAAGAGACCCAGTACTTC.

CDR3 sequence: CASSHFPENTEAFF. In nucleotides, the CDR3 is TGTGCCAGCAGCCACTTTCCAGAGAACACTGAAGCTTTCTTT. The J gene is TRBJ1-1, the V gene TRBV14; no clear D. V lost 3 bases and J lost 1, with 9 bases in between. Germline-derived CDR1 and CDR2 are SGHDN and FVKESK. CDR3 length: 14 residues.

Points on this clone: The same CDR3 arises from other DNA sequences in this sample as well. This chain links TRBV9 with TRBJ2-7, with D perhaps matching TRBD1 (5 bases). The V and J ends lost 0 bases and 3 bases respectively, with 10 bases between them. The CDR3 has 14 amino acids. Germline lookup yields CDR1 SGDLS and CDR2 YYNGEE. The CDR3 bases are TGTGCCAGCAGCGTAGCTGGGCAGGGCTACGAGCAGTACTTC. Amino acid sequence: CASSVAGQGYEQYF.

V and J are TRBV19 and TRBJ1-2; maybe TRBD1 (5 bases). The CDR3 is 14 residues long. Germline V lookup: CDR1 LNHDA, CDR2 SQIVND (reference sequence). V was shortened by 6 bases and J by 1 base, with 12 bases between the two germline ends. In nucleotides, the CDR3 is TGTGCCAGTAGCCCCTCGGGGGGTAACTATGGCTACACCTTC. The encoded protein is CASSPSGGNYGYTF.

This chain uses TRBV4-2 with TRBJ2-7; D remains unclear. The CDR3 has 14 residues. V lost 1 base, J lost 0 bases, and 7 bases lay in between. Germline-derived CDR1 and CDR2 are LGHNA and YNFKEQ. CDR3 protein: CASSQGPSSYEQYF. The DNA for the CDR3 is TGTGCCAGCAGCCAAGGGCCCAGCTCCTACGAGCAGTACTTC.

This chain joins TRBV5-6 and TRBJ2-7; perhaps TRBD2 as D (6 bases). Germline V lookup: CDR1 SGHDT, CDR2 YYEEEE. V lost 0 bases, J lost 2 bases, and 9 bases lay in between. The CDR3 sequence is 14 residues long. The CDR3 region has the DNA TGTGCCAGCAGCTTGGGGGACTGGCCCTACGAGCAGTACTTC. Amino acids: CASSLGDWPYEQYF.

The genes are TRBV7-9 and TRBJ2-3; perhaps TRBD2 as D (6 bases). V lost 5 bases and J lost 5, with 14 bases in between. There are 14 residues in the CDR3. Germline V gene sequence: CDR1 SEHNR, CDR2 FQNEAQ (reference sequence). The CDR3 DNA is TGTGCCAGCAGCCCAGTCGGGGGAAGAGATACGCAGTATTTT. Translation: CASSPVGGRDTQYF.